This T cell receptor beta chain stems from a study of T-cell reconstitution after alpha-beta-depleted transplantation in children. Findings and caveats of the study: Surviving recipient T cells and thymic progenitors produced the high day-60 TCRbeta diversity seen in some patients. At around two months after transplant, the alpha-beta T cells were reportedly derived from several hundred expanded clones that came from non-depleted graft cells.

A word on this clonotype: The antigen remains undetermined.

Researchers prepared the TCRbeta library using unique molecular identifiers, the study reports. TCRdb re-called the PCR reads with MiXCR, one entry per CDR3 protein. The repertoire holds nearly 350,000 distinct CDR3 sequences, with roughly 17% as singletons. The CDR3 is 21 residues long. With 1 base clipped from V and 0 bases from J, the junction kept 13 bases outside the gene matches. The germline CDR1 and CDR2 sequences are SGHAT and FQNNGV. This TCR derives from a male patient between 2 and 9 years old who had a stem cell transplant for acute lymphoblastic leukemia, so the T cells may come from the graft donor. The specimen comprised PBMCs, mostly from graft donor cells, sampled 360 days after TCRalphabeta/CD19-depleted stem cell transplant. This chain links TRBV11-2 with TRBJ2-2, with 11 positions matching TRBD2. CDR3 DNA: TGTGCCAGCAGCTTAGGTACTAGCGGGAGCGCGCATATCGCGAACACCGGGGAGCTGTTTTTT. Protein sequence: CASSLGTSGSAHIANTGELFF.